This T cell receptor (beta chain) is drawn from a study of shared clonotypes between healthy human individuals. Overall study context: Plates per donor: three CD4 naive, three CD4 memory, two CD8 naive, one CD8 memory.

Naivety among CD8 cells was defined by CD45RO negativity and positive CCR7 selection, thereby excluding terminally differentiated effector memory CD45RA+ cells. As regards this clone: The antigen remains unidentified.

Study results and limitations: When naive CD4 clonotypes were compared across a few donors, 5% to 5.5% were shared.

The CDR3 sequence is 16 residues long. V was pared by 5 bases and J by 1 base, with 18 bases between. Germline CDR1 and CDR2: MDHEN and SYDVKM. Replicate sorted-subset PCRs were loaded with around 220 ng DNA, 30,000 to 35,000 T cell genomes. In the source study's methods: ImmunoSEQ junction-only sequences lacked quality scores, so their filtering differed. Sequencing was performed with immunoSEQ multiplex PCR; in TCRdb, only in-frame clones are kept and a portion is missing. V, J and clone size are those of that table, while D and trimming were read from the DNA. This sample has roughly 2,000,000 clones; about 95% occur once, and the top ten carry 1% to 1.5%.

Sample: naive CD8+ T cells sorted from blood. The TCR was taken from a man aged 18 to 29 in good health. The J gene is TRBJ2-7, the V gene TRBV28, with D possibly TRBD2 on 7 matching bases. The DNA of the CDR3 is TGTGCCAGCAGTCCAAGGGGGGGACACCTGTCCTACGAGCAGTACTTC. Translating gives CASSPRGGHLSYEQYF.